What follows are 25 T cell receptor beta chains derived from one specimen sequenced in a study of blood T cell repertoires in COVID-19. Data came from immunoSEQ multiplex PCR; TCRdb stores just in-frame clones and leaves some out. The sample lists 190,000 or so clones, 89% occurring once. Specimen: PBMCs or T cells enriched from blood (not recorded which). The receptors come from a woman aged 18-35 years who had recovered from COVID-19.

The V and J genes are TRBV10-3 and TRBJ1-3; 7 bases are shared with TRBD1. CDR1 ENHRY and CDR2 SYGVKD come from the germline V gene. The CDR3 contains 13 residues. J lost 6 bases, V lost 9 bases, and 8 bases had no gene match. CDR3 sequence (DNA): TGTGCCATGACTACAGGGGTGACAAACACCATATATTTT. Translating it yields CAMTTGVTNTIYF.

The chain combines TRBV9 with TRBJ1-1; no clear D. CDR3 size: 15 residues. Germline lookup yields CDR1 SGDLS and CDR2 YYNGEE. V lost 0 bases and J 0 bases, leaving 9 bases between the germline ends. The chain's CDR3 is CASSVVEKMNTEAFF. CDR3 DNA: TGTGCCAGCAGCGTAGTCGAGAAAATGAACACTGAAGCTTTCTTT.

The chain couples TRBV3-1 (or the pseudogene TRBV3-2) to TRBJ1-5; no clear D. The CDR3 runs 16 residues. V dropped 0 bases and J dropped 8 bases, with 17 bases sitting between them. Germline CDR1 reads LGHDT; CDR2 reads YNNKEL (reference sequence). The CDR3 is CASSQEAPLYVKPQHF. The CDR3 nucleotides read TGTGCCAGCAGCCAAGAGGCACCCCTGTATGTAAAGCCCCAGCATTTT.

This clone has a single count. J is TRBJ2-5 and V is TRBV4-1; 11 bases align to TRBD2. The ends lost 0 bases at V and 4 bases at J; junction bases unmatched: 10. Germline CDR1 reads MGHRA; CDR2 reads YSYEKL. The length of the CDR3 is 18 residues. The chain's CDR3 is CASSQDPYLAGGGETQYF. Here the CDR3 DNA reads TGCGCCAGCAGCCAAGACCCATATCTAGCGGGGGGAGGAGAGACCCAGTACTTC.

The chain employs TRBV9 and TRBJ2-7; D is perhaps TRBD2 (5 bases). This CDR3 is built from 15 residues. The germline V gene encodes CDR1 SGDLS and CDR2 YYNGEE. Trimming shortened V by 4 bases and J by 4 bases, and 18 bases separated the two germline ends. For the CDR3, the DNA is TGTGCCAGCAGCACTCGGTCAGGTGGAGGATACGAGCAGTACTTC. It is translated as CASSTRSGGGYEQYF.

The sample holds one count of this clone. V and J are TRBV5-5 and TRBJ2-7; D is ambiguous. This CDR3 has 14 amino acids. V was shortened by 2 bases and J by 2 bases, with 11 bases between the two germline ends. CDR1 is SGHKS and CDR2 is YYEKEE in the germline V gene (reference sequence). The CDR3 nucleotides read TGTGCCAGCAGCTTATATTCTAATCCCTACGAGCAGTACTTC. Its protein is CASSLYSNPYEQYF.

The V gene is TRBV28, the J gene TRBJ1-6; 9 bases are a match to TRBD1. Germline CDR1 MDHEN, CDR2 SYDVKM. The length of the CDR3 is 17 residues. The V gene end was trimmed by 2 bases and the J gene end by 5 bases; junction bases not matched to a gene: 7. CDR3: CASSLINRGPNNSPLHF. The CDR3 DNA sequence: TGTGCCAGCAGTTTAATCAACAGGGGGCCTAATAATTCACCCCTCCACTTT.

The J gene is TRBJ1-2, the V gene TRBV20-1; the D is unclear. V lost 3 bases to trimming and J lost 4 bases, with 15 bases between them. The germline gives CDR1 DFQATT, CDR2 SNEGSKA (reference sequence). CDR3 size: 14 residues. This CDR3 reads CSASLGGVGYGYTF. The CDR3 region has the DNA TGCAGTGCTAGTTTGGGCGGGGTAGGCTATGGCTACACCTTC.

The CDR3 loop is CASSLGQPGNQPQHF. DNA for the CDR3: TGTGCCAGCAGCTTAGGACAGCCTGGCAATCAGCCCCAGCATTTT. This chain connects TRBV7-9 to TRBJ1-5, with D perhaps matching TRBD1 (5 bases). The length of the CDR3 is 15 residues. The V end lost 1 base, the J end lost 2 bases, and 9 bases lay between the germline ends. Per germline, CDR1 SEHNR and CDR2 FQNEAQ (reference sequence).

In its sample, this clone was seen once. This chain links TRBV15 with TRBJ1-3; tentatively, D is TRBD1 (6 bases). The germline V gene encodes CDR1 LNHNV and CDR2 YYDKDF (reference sequence). V shed 0 bases and J shed 0 bases, with 12 bases lying between them. The CDR3 is 17 amino acids. The CDR3 here is CATSREWGGHSGNTIYF. CDR3 DNA: TGTGCCACCAGCAGAGAGTGGGGGGGGCACTCTGGAAACACCATATATTTT. Based on the CDR3 plus reference TRBV15 and TRBJ1-3, the full variable domain is DAMVIQNPRYQVTQFGKPVTLSCSQTLNHNVMYWYQQKSSQAPKLLFHYYDKDFNNEADTPDNFQSRRPNTSFCFLDIRSPGLGDTAMYLCATSREWGGHSGNTIYFGEGSWLTVV.

V gene TRBV7-3 combines with J gene TRBJ2-4; TRBD1 might be the D (6 bases). Germline CDR1 is SGHTA and CDR2 is FQGTGA. The CDR3 has 15 residues. The V end was cut by 2 bases, the J end by 6 bases, with 14 bases between. In DNA form, the CDR3 reads TGTGCCAGCAGCTTAGGTGGGGGCCGGGGAAACATTCAGTACTTC. It translates to CASSLGGGRGNIQYF.

This sequence joins TRBV5-1 and TRBJ2-5; D uncertain. V lost 1 base and J lost 1, with 5 bases in between. The CDR3 covers 13 residues. Germline V CDR1 and CDR2: SGHRS, YFSETQ. CDR3 nucleotide sequence: TGCGCCAGCAGCTTGTTGGCCCAAGAGACCCAGTACTTC. Its translation: CASSLLAQETQYF.

In its sample, this clone was seen once. This chain joins TRBV5-1 and TRBJ1-6; D is unresolved. Between the trimmed V and J ends, which lost 4 bases and 8 bases, there was a span of 25 bases. This CDR3 region has 18 residues. Germline lookup yields CDR1 SGHRS and CDR2 YFSETQ. As DNA, the CDR3 is TGCGCCAGCAGCCGCGCCCCTATAAGAGCTGGTTTTGATTCACCCCTCCACTTT. It codes for CASSRAPIRAGFDSPLHF.

The chain has TRBV10-3 and TRBJ1-2; 8 bases are a match to TRBD1. V trimming: 7 bases; J trimming: 8 bases; junction bases outside the gene matches: 6. Germline assignment: CDR1 ENHRY and CDR2 SYGVKD. This CDR3 has 12 residues. In nucleotides, the CDR3 is TGTGCCATCACTAAGGGACAGGAGGGCTACACCTTC. Translating gives CAITKGQEGYTF.

V is TRBV4-2 and J is TRBJ1-4, with a possible D match to TRBD1 (5 bases). The CDR3 sequence is 17 residues long. Trimming removed 3 bases from V and 3 bases from J, with 17 bases in between. Looked up from germline, CDR1 is LGHNA and CDR2 is YNFKEQ. CDR3 in amino acids: CASSQTDQGRPNEKLFF. CDR3 bases: TGTGCCAGCAGCCAGACGGATCAGGGAAGGCCTAATGAAAAACTGTTTTTT.

The rearrangement links TRBV6-5 to TRBJ1-1, with a possible D match to TRBD1 (5 bases). The germline V gene has CDR1 MNHEY and CDR2 SVGAGI. This CDR3 has 14 residues. Trimming cost V 2 bases and J 4 bases, with 11 bases left between them. The CDR3 bases are TGTGCCAGCAGTTACGGGGGGAGGGGCACTGAAGCTTTCTTT. Amino acid sequence: CASSYGGRGTEAFF.

The chain's CDR3 is CASSYSMDSDEKLFF. DNA of the CDR3: TGTGCCAGCAGTTACTCGATGGACAGCGATGAAAAACTGTTTTTT. This chain connects TRBV6-6 to TRBJ1-4, with a tentative D call TRBD1 (6 bases). V was pared by 0 bases and J by 6 bases, with 11 bases between. This CDR3 region has 15 residues. Looked up from germline, CDR1 is MNHNY and CDR2 is SVGAGI (reference sequence).

The chain recombines TRBV5-4 with TRBJ2-7, with TRBD2 matching 9 bases. This CDR3 region has 15 residues. Unmatched junction bases numbered 5, after V lost 0 bases and J lost 4 bases. Germline V gene sequence: CDR1 SGHNT, CDR2 YYREEE (reference sequence). The CDR3 nucleotides read TGTGCCAGCAGCTTGGGAGCGGGGGGAGGATACGAGCAGTACTTC. It translates to CASSLGAGGGYEQYF.

This sequence joins TRBV14 and TRBJ2-3; D may be TRBD1 (6 bases). This CDR3 region has 14 residues. Germline values: CDR1 SGHDN, CDR2 FVKESK. V lost 4 bases and J lost 2, with 10 bases in between. CDR3 sequence: CASSRRQDTDTQYF. The CDR3 DNA sequence: TGTGCCAGCAGCCGAAGACAGGACACAGATACGCAGTATTTT.

The V gene is TRBV7-2, the J gene TRBJ1-2, with 9 positions matching TRBD1. The CDR3 contains 16 residues. CDR1 is SGHTA, CDR2 FQGNSA, per germline. Trimming cost V 2 bases and J 8 bases; bases outside gene matches: 12. CDR3 sequence reads: CASSLTHGTGIGGYTF. The CDR3 DNA sequence: TGTGCCAGCAGCTTAACCCACGGGACAGGGATTGGAGGCTACACCTTC.

This clone has just one count. The V and J genes are TRBV19 and TRBJ1-1, with 8 bases aligning to TRBD1. In germline, CDR1 is LNHDA, CDR2 SQIVND (reference sequence). The CDR3 is 13 amino acids. Trimming at V came to 5 bases and at J to 8 bases, leaving 7 bases not matched to a gene. The CDR3 loop is CASSQGAGGEAFF. CDR3 DNA sequence: TGTGCCAGTAGTCAGGGGGCCGGTGGAGAAGCTTTCTTT.

The genes are TRBV6-5 and TRBJ2-7, with TRBD2 matching 7 bases. The CDR3 runs to 15 residues. V lost 0 bases and J lost 2; bases outside the gene matches: 4. Germline CDR1 is MNHEY and CDR2 is SVGAGI. This CDR3 is CASSYSSSGAYEQYF. The CDR3, as DNA: TGTGCCAGCAGTTACTCGTCTAGCGGCGCCTACGAGCAGTACTTC.

The chain has TRBV6-5 and TRBJ1-6; D possibly corresponds to TRBD1 (6 bases). The CDR3 totals 15 residues. CDR1 MNHEY and CDR2 SVGAGI come from the germline V gene. V was trimmed by 5 bases and J by 9 bases, leaving 17 bases between them. CDR3: CASSPAGGSISPLHF. The DNA for the CDR3 is TGTGCCAGCAGTCCTGCTGGGGGCAGTATTTCACCCCTCCACTTT.

The chain couples TRBV10-3 to TRBJ2-2; TRBD1 matches at 8 bases. The V gene end was trimmed by 5 bases and the J gene end by 4 bases; junction bases not matched to a gene: 6. This CDR3 contains 15 residues. The germline V gene has CDR1 ENHRY and CDR2 SYGVKD. CDR3 in DNA: TGTGCCATCAGTTCACAGGGGGTAGTCACCGGGGAGCTGTTTTTT. Its protein product is CAISSQGVVTGELFF.

The chain combines TRBV9 with TRBJ1-1; TRBD1 aligns across 7 bases. V shed 3 bases and J 1 base; nucleotides not matched to a gene: 6. CDR1 is SGDLS and CDR2 is YYNGEE in the germline V gene. The CDR3 has 15 residues. For the CDR3, the DNA is TGTGCCAGCAGCGAGCCGGGACAGAAGAACACTGAAGCTTTCTTT. Translated, it gives CASSEPGQKNTEAFF.